The 27 T cell receptor beta chains below were found in one sample sequenced in a study of blood T cells in healthy people across ages. Sample-barcoded 5' priming and a J-beta primer mix drove a second PCR of roughly 6 to 12 cycles. From the 5' RACE reads, TCRdb called clonotypes with MiXCR, one entry per CDR3 protein. The sample records hundreds of thousands of distinct CDR3 sequences, under 50% being singletons. Source material: blood. These TCRs come from a young man in good health.

This clonotype was seen a handful of times. V gene TRBV7-8 combines with J gene TRBJ2-5; a weak D match, TRBD1 (5 bases). The CDR3 length is 16 residues. V dropped 2 bases and J dropped 2 bases, with 15 bases sitting between them. CDR1 is SGHVS and CDR2 is FQNEAQ in the germline V gene. The CDR3 DNA reads as TGTGCCAGCAGCTTATCCAGGGTATCGGCGCAAGAGACCCAGTACTTC. It specifies CASSLSRVSAQETQYF. The full variable domain, its missing parts supplied by reference TRBV7-8 and TRBJ2-5, is GAGVSQSPRYKVAKRGQDVALRCDPISGHVSLFWYQQALGQGPEFLTYFQNEAQLDKSGLPSDRFFAERPEGSVSTLKIQRTQQEDSAVYLCASSLSRVSAQETQYFGPGTRLLVL.

The genes are TRBV6-6 and TRBJ2-7; D not resolved. The CDR3 extends over 15 amino acids. CDR1 is MNHNY, CDR2 SVGAGI, per germline (reference sequence). Trimming stripped 2 bases from V and 2 bases from J, with 13 bases between. The CDR3 DNA follows: TGTGCCAGCAGTTACGACACATTTTCTGCCTACGAGCAGTACTTC. Translation: CASSYDTFSAYEQYF.

Remarks on this clonotype: A much larger clone lies a single base off, so this may be a read error. The chain carries TRBV7-2 and TRBJ1-2; D is undetermined. The germline CDR1 and CDR2 sequences are SGHTA and FQGNSA. CDR3 size: 15 residues. The DNA of the CDR3 is TGTGCCAGCACCACAAGGGCGGGGAGTAACTATGGCTGCACCTTC. As protein: CASTTRAGSNYGCTF.

The chain couples TRBV5-1 to TRBJ1-5, with TRBD1 matching over 7 bases. V was clipped by 0 bases and J by 5 bases; unmatched bases: 5. From germline, CDR1 is SGHRS and CDR2 YFSETQ. This CDR3 region has 15 residues. CDR3 in amino acids: CASSLAGTEDQPQHF. The CDR3 region has the DNA TGCGCCAGCAGCTTGGCTGGGACAGAGGATCAGCCCCAGCATTTT.

This clonotype was seen only a few times. The rearrangement uses TRBV20-1 and TRBJ2-3; weak D call: TRBD2 (5 bases). Trimming stripped 3 bases from V and 0 bases from J, with 10 bases between. Germline loops: CDR1 DFQATT, CDR2 SNEGSKA (reference sequence). The CDR3 is 14 residues long. The CDR3: CSASSGLSTDTQYF. The CDR3 nucleotides read TGCAGTGCTAGTTCCGGACTTAGCACAGATACGCAGTATTTT.

This clonotype appeared a few times. The chain combines TRBV5-1 with TRBJ2-3; D uncertain. CDR3 length equals 14 residues. Germline V CDR1 and CDR2: SGHRS, YFSETQ. The V end was cut by 0 bases, the J end by 2 bases, with 7 bases between. The CDR3 sequence: CASSLVQTTDTQYF. DNA of the CDR3: TGCGCCAGCAGCTTGGTGCAGACCACAGATACGCAGTATTTT.

This clonotype turned up a few times. The DNA of the CDR3 is TGTGCCAGCAGTTTCTTGGGTGCGACCCAGTACTTC. Its protein product is CASSFLGATQYF. The chain joins TRBV12-3 or TRBV12-4 to TRBJ2-7; D call uncertain. The end of the DNA aligns better with TRBJ2-5, so the J call may be wrong. The CDR3 is 12 amino acids.

This chain joins TRBV29-1 and TRBJ1-5, with D possibly TRBD1 on 6 matching bases. CDR1 is SQVTM and CDR2 is ANQGSEA in the germline V gene. Trimming cost V 6 bases and J 6 bases, with 15 bases left between them. CDR3 length: 13 amino acids. The CDR3 reads CSVETGLGQPQHF. CDR3 DNA: TGCAGCGTGGAAACAGGGCTGGGTCAGCCCCAGCATTTT.

The table lists this clonotype with a few counts. J is TRBJ1-2 and V is TRBV4-1, with D perhaps matching TRBD1 (5 bases). The germline CDR1 and CDR2 sequences are MGHRA and YSYEKL. The CDR3 spans 14 residues. The ends were cut back, 2 bases at V and 4 bases at J, with 11 bases in the middle. CDR3 sequence reads: CASSQSGAAYGYTF. The DNA for the CDR3 is TGCGCCAGCAGCCAATCCGGGGCGGCCTATGGCTACACCTTC.

The chain couples TRBV19 to TRBJ2-7, with 7 nucleotides matching TRBD1. There are 13 residues in the CDR3. Germline V gives CDR1 LNHDA, CDR2 SQIVND (reference sequence). Unmatched junction bases numbered 4, after V lost 6 bases and J lost 2 bases. Here the CDR3 DNA reads TGTGCCAGTAGCGGACAGGATGCCTACGAGCAGTACTTC. Residues: CASSGQDAYEQYF.

Many counts were recorded for this clonotype. The chain links TRBV11-3 to TRBJ2-7; possible D gene TRBD2, 5 bases. CDR3 length: 13 residues. Trimming took 6 bases from V and 2 from J, leaving 11 bases between them. Germline CDR1 and CDR2: SGHNT and YENEEA. In DNA, the CDR3 is TGTGCCAGCAGACTAGGCGCTACCTACGAGCAGTACTTC. Protein: CASRLGATYEQYF.

V and J are TRBV11-2 and TRBJ2-7, with 8 bases fitting TRBD2. The CDR3 consists of 15 residues. CDR1 is SGHAT, CDR2 FQNNGV, per germline. The V gene end was trimmed by 5 bases and the J gene end by 3 bases; junction bases not matched to a gene: 9. The DNA of the CDR3 is TGTGCCAGCAGCCCGAGCGGCGGGGGGTACTACGAGCAGTACTTC. Translating gives CASSPSGGGYYEQYF.

The table lists this clonotype with a few counts. The chain has TRBV6-2 or TRBV6-3 and TRBJ2-7; possibly TRBD2 for D (5 bases). The ends were cut back, 2 bases at V and 0 bases at J, with 17 bases in the middle. The CDR3 contains 17 residues. Per germline, CDR1 MNHEY and CDR2 SVGEGT. CDR3 region: CASSYEIKRAGSYEQYF. The CDR3 nucleotides are TGTGCCAGCAGTTACGAGATCAAGCGTGCGGGCTCCTACGAGCAGTACTTC.

The CDR3 coding sequence is TGTGCCAGCAGCCCCGACAGGGCTAATTCGTGGACTGAAGCTTTCTTT. As protein: CASSPDRANSWTEAFF. The rearrangement links TRBV6-2 or TRBV6-3 to TRBJ1-1, with TRBD1 identical over 7 bases. V gave up 6 bases and J gave up 5 bases; unmatched junction bases: 15. The CDR3 runs 16 residues. Germline lookup yields CDR1 MNHEY and CDR2 SVGEGT.

This chain joins TRBV9 and TRBJ2-1, with D perhaps TRBD1 (5 bases). CDR3 size: 14 residues. Germline V gives CDR1 SGDLS, CDR2 YYNGEE. Trimming removed 0 bases at V and 8 bases at J, with 12 bases between. The DNA for the CDR3 is TGTGCCAGCAGCGTAGGGGGCGCTTCCCATGAGCAGTTCTTC. Translation: CASSVGGASHEQFF.

The chain employs TRBV29-1 and TRBJ2-5, with 9 nucleotides matching TRBD2. The CDR3 is 13 residues long. In germline, CDR1 is SQVTM, CDR2 ANQGSEA. V shed 2 bases and J 7 bases; nucleotides not matched to a gene: 5. The CDR3 sequence is CSVEKAGGGTQYF. CDR3 nucleotides: TGCAGCGTTGAAAAAGCGGGGGGAGGGACCCAGTACTTC.

The rearrangement links TRBV7-2 to TRBJ2-5; 10 bases map to TRBD2. The germline V gene has CDR1 SGHTA and CDR2 FQGNSA. The CDR3 runs 15 residues. J gave up 6 bases and V 3 bases, and 7 bases lay outside the gene matches. The CDR3 here is CASSFLSGGHQTQYF. The CDR3 DNA sequence: TGTGCCAGCAGCTTCCTTAGCGGGGGGCACCAGACCCAGTACTTC.

This chain links TRBV11-2 with TRBJ2-3; D is unresolved. V shed 6 bases and J shed 0 bases, with 19 bases lying between them. This CDR3 has 17 residues. Germline CDR1 is SGHAT and CDR2 is FQNNGV. The CDR3 loop is CASRRAVTTASTDTQYF. The CDR3 bases are TGTGCCAGCAGGCGCGCAGTTACTACAGCTAGCACAGATACGCAGTATTTT.

The V call is TRBV7-2, the J call TRBJ2-5; D is unresolved. There are 12 residues in the CDR3. V was clipped by 5 bases and J by 8 bases, with 12 bases between them. CDR1 and CDR2 (germline): SGHTA, FQGNSA. DNA for the CDR3: TGTGCCAGCAGCCTCATGTCCTCCACCCAGTACTTC. It specifies CASSLMSSTQYF.

This rearrangement joins TRBV5-1 to TRBJ2-1, with a possible D match to TRBD2 (6 bases). The CDR3 consists of 14 residues. The V end lost 7 bases, the J end lost 3 bases, and 14 bases lay between the germline ends. Germline V gene lookup returns CDR1 SGHRS and CDR2 YFSETQ. DNA of the CDR3: TGCGCCAGCCATAGCGGCCCGGACTACAATGAGCAGTTCTTC. Translating gives CASHSGPDYNEQFF.

The V gene is TRBV20-1, the J gene TRBJ2-7, with 10 positions matching TRBD1. The V and J ends lost 3 bases and 4 bases, in that order; junction bases with no gene match: 3. This CDR3 contains 13 residues. Germline V lookup: CDR1 DFQATT, CDR2 SNEGSKA (reference sequence). The CDR3 loop is CSASGDRGYEQYF. The CDR3 bases are TGCAGTGCTAGCGGGGACAGGGGTTACGAGCAGTACTTC.

V usage is TRBV29-1 and J usage is TRBJ2-1; D is ambiguous. The CDR3 runs to 15 residues. V gave up 3 bases and J gave up 1 base, with 13 bases separating them. Germline assignment: CDR1 SQVTM and CDR2 ANQGSEA. The DNA for the CDR3 is TGCAGCGTTGAGTCGGTAGGTGGTTCCTACAATGAGCAGTTCTTC. Its protein product is CSVESVGGSYNEQFF.

V and J are TRBV5-1 and TRBJ2-4, with a tentative D call TRBD1 (5 bases). The CDR3 spans 15 residues. V was pared by 0 bases and J by 7 bases, with 14 bases between. The V gene's germline CDR1 is SGHRS and CDR2 YFSETQ. The CDR3 protein is CASSLGGRSLNIQYF. In DNA, the CDR3 is TGCGCCAGCAGCTTGGGGGGCCGCAGCCTTAACATTCAGTACTTC. Filled out from reference TRBV5-1 and TRBJ2-4, the complete variable domain reads KAGVTQTPRYLIKTRGQQVTLSCSPISGHRSVSWYQQTPGQGLQFLFEYFSETQRNKGNFPGRFSGRQFSNSRSEMNVSTLELGDSALYLCASSLGGRSLNIQYFGAGTRLSVL.

The genes are TRBV9 and TRBJ1-1; TRBD1 aligns across 10 bases. V shed 1 base, J shed 4 bases, and the junction held 4 bases outside the gene matches. The CDR3 totals 15 residues. In germline, CDR1 is SGDLS, CDR2 YYNGEE. The CDR3 nucleotides are TGTGCCAGCAGCGTACAGGGGACAGGGGTCACTGAAGCTTTCTTT. This sequence encodes CASSVQGTGVTEAFF.

The chain combines TRBV12-3 or TRBV12-4 with TRBJ2-5; 7 bases are shared with TRBD2. Trimming removed 8 bases from V and 5 bases from J; junction bases left unmatched: 11. The CDR3 loop spans 14 amino acids. CDR3 DNA: TGTGCCAGCGCATCCCGGGACTACAGCGAGACCCAGTACTTC. Its protein product is CASASRDYSETQYF.

The chain couples TRBV12-3 or TRBV12-4 to TRBJ1-2, with a tentative D call TRBD1 (6 bases). This CDR3 spans 13 amino acids. V gave up 3 bases and J gave up 7 bases, with 12 bases separating them. The CDR3 bases are TGTGCCAGCAGTTTTTTGGGGGCTTCTGGCTACACCTTC. This translates into CASSFLGASGYTF.

The chain employs TRBV7-8 and TRBJ2-1; D is possibly TRBD2 (7 bases). The CDR3 has 18 amino acids. Germline V gene sequence: CDR1 SGHVS, CDR2 FQNEAQ. V was trimmed by 5 bases and J by 8 bases, leaving 28 bases between them. The CDR3 protein is CASSPYGGAGVGVDEQFF. The CDR3, as DNA: TGTGCCAGCAGCCCGTATGGGGGCGCGGGAGTCGGCGTTGATGAGCAGTTCTTC.